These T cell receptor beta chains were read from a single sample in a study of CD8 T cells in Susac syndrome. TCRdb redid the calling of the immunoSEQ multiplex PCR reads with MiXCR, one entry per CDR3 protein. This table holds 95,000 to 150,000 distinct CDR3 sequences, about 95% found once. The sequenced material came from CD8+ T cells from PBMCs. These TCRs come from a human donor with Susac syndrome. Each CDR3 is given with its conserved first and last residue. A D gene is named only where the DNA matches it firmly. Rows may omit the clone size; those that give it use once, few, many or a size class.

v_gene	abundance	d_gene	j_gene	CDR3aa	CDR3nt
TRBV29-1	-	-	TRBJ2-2	CSVDGLPGELFF	TGCAGCGTTGATGGGCTCCCCGGGGAGCTGTTTTTT
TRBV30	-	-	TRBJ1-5	CAWSVRGNGQPQHF	TGTGCCTGGAGTGTACGAGGGAACGGGCAGCCCCAGCATTTT
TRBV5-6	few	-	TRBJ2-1	CASSLGGLEQFF	TGTGCCAGCAGCTTGGGGGGACTCGAGCAGTTCTTC
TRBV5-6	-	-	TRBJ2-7	CASRWAGGYEQYF	TGTGCCAGCAGATGGGCGGGCGGCTACGAGCAGTACTTC
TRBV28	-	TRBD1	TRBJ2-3	CASSLCPPPRTGDTDTQYF	TGTGCCAGCAGTTTATGCCCCCCCCCTCGGACAGGGGACACAGATACGCAGTATTTT
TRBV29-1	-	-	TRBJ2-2	CSVEGAGGGELFF	TGCAGCGTTGAAGGGGCAGGAGGCGGGGAGCTGTTTTTT
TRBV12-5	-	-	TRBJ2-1	CASGFCGECSYNEQFF	TGTGCTAGTGGTTTCTGTGGGGAGTGCTCCTACAATGAGCAGTTCTTC
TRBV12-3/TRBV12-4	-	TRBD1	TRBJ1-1	CASRGQGVAEAFF	TGTGCCAGCAGGGGTCAGGGGGTCGCTGAAGCTTTCTTT
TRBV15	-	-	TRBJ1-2	CATSEDLGSTNYGYTF	TGTGCCACCAGCGAGGACCTAGGGTCGACTAACTATGGCTACACCTTC
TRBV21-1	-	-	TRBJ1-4	CASSKVVGQRSTNEKLFF	TGTGCCAGCAGCAAAGTGGTAGGACAGCGATCAACTAATGAAAAACTGTTTTTT
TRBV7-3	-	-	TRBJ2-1	CASSLDQNYNEQFF	TGTGCCAGCAGCTTAGACCAGAACTACAATGAGCAGTTCTTC
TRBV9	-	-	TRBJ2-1	CASGDSSSYNEQFF	TGTGCCAGCGGCGACTCGAGCTCCTACAATGAGCAGTTCTTC
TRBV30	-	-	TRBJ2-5	CAWNGGGEGGTQYF	TGTGCCTGGAACGGCGGAGGAGAAGGAGGGACCCAGTACTTC
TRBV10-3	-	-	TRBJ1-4	CAISAGDNEKLFF	TGTGCCATCAGTGCCGGGGATAATGAAAAACTGTTTTTT
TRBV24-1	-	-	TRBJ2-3	CATSDSGPSTDTQYF	TGTGCCACCAGTGATAGCGGGCCTAGCACAGATACGCAGTATTTT
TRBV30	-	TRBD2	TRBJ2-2	CAWTRREEDTGELFF	TGTGCCTGGACCCGCCGGGAGGAGGATACCGGGGAGCTGTTTTTT
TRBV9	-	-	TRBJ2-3	CASSSQMLDTTTSTDTQYF	TGTGCCAGCAGCTCCCAAATGTTGGATACTACTACTAGCACAGATACGCAGTATTTT
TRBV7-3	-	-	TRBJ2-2	CASSAHPRDSIPGELFF	TGTGCCAGCAGCGCCCACCCTCGGGACTCAATTCCGGGGGAGCTGTTTTTT
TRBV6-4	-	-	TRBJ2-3	CASSESGVTDTQYF	TGTGCCAGCAGTGAGAGCGGAGTCACAGATACGCAGTATTTT
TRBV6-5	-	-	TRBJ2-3	CASSYSAGRTDTQYF	TGTGCCAGCAGTTACTCAGCGGGCCGCACAGATACGCAGTATTTT
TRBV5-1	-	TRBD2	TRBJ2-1	CASKETSGRAVDEQFF	TGCGCCAGCAAGGAAACTAGCGGGAGGGCCGTTGATGAGCAGTTCTTC
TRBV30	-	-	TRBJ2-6	CAWSVGVDGANVLTF	TGTGCCTGGAGTGTAGGGGTCGATGGGGCCAACGTCCTGACTTTC
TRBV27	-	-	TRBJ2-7	CASNTPLQRRSYEQYF	TGTGCCAGCAATACCCCCCTACAGCGGAGGTCCTACGAGCAGTACTTC
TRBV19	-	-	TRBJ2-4	CASSALQGGEENIQYF	TGTGCCAGTAGTGCGCTACAGGGGGGGGAGGAAAACATTCAGTACTTC
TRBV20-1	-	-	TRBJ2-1	CSASRGEASYNEQFF	TGCAGTGCTAGTAGGGGGGAGGCTTCCTACAATGAGCAGTTCTTC
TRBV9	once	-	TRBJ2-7	CASSVDGSSYEQYF	TGTGCCAGCAGCGTAGACGGGAGTTCCTACGAGCAGTACTTC
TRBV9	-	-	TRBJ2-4	CASSSPSGADKNIQYF	TGTGCCAGCAGCTCACCGTCGGGGGCAGATAAAAACATTCAGTACTTC
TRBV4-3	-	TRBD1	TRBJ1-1	CASSQDQGGGTEAFF	TGCGCCAGCAGCCAAGATCAGGGGGGGGGCACTGAAGCTTTCTTT
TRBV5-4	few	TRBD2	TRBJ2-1	CASSTGLAGGVEQFF	TGTGCCAGCAGCACCGGACTAGCGGGGGGTGTCGAGCAGTTCTTC
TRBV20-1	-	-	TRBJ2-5	CSARDIWATTQETQYF	TGCAGTGCTAGAGATATTTGGGCTACAACCCAAGAGACCCAGTACTTC
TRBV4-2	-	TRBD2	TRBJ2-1	CASSQGTSDYNEQFF	TGTGCCAGCAGCCAGGGGACTAGCGACTACAATGAGCAGTTCTTC
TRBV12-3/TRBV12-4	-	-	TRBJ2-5	CASTMGGGYETQYF	TGTGCCAGCACTATGGGGGGGGGCTACGAGACCCAGTACTTC
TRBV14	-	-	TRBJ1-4	CASSQAAGRREKLFF	TGTGCCAGCAGCCAAGCGGCCGGAAGGAGGGAAAAACTGTTTTTT
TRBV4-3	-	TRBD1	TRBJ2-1	CASSQETPHEGALLGEQFF	TGCGCCAGCAGCCAAGAGACCCCCCATGAGGGGGCCCTTCTTGGTGAGCAGTTCTTC
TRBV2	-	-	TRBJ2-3	CASRVAVLTDTQYF	TGTGCCAGCCGAGTAGCGGTACTCACAGATACGCAGTATTTT
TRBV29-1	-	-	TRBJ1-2	CSVEETDHSSYGYTF	TGCAGCGTTGAAGAGACAGACCACTCATCCTATGGCTACACCTTC